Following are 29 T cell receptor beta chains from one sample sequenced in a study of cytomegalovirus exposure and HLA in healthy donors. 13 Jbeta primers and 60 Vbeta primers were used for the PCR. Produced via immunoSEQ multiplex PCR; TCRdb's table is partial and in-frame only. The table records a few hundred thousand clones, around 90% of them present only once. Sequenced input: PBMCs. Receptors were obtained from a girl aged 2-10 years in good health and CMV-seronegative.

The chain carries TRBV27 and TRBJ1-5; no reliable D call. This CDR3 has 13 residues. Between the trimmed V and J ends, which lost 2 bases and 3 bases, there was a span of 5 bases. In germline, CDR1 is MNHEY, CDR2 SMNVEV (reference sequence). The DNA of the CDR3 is TGTGCCAGCAGTTTAACTTACAATCAGCCCCAGCATTTT. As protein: CASSLTYNQPQHF.

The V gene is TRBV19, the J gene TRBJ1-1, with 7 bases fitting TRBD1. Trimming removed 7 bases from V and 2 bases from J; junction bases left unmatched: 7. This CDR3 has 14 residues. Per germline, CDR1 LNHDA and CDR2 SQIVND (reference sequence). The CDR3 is CASNVDRPNTEAFF. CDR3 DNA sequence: TGTGCCAGTAACGTGGACAGGCCCAACACTGAAGCTTTCTTT.

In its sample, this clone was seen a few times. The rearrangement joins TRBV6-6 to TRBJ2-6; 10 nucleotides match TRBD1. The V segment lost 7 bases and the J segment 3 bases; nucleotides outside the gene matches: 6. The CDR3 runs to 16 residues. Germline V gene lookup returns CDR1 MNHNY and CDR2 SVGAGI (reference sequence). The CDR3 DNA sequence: TGTGCCAGCACCGACAGGGGGCCCGTTGGGGCCAACGTCCTGACTTTC. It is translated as CASTDRGPVGANVLTF.

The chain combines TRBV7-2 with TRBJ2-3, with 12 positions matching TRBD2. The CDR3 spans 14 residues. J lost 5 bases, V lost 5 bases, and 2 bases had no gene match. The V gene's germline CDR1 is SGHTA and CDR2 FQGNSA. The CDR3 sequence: CASSAGLAGDTQYF. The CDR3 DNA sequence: TGTGCCAGCAGCGCGGGACTAGCGGGAGATACGCAGTATTTT.

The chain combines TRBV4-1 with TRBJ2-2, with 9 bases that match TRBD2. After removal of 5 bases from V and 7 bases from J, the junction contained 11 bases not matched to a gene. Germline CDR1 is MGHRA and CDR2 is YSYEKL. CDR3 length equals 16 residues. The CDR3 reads CASSNLAGSPGGELFF. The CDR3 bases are TGCGCCAGCAGCAACCTAGCGGGATCCCCTGGCGGGGAGCTGTTTTTT.

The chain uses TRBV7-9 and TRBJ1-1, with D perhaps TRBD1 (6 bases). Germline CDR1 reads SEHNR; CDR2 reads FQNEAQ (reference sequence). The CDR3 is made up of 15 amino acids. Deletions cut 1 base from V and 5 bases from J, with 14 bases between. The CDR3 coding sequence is TGTGCCAGCAGCTTAGAGGTGGGTAGGGGGACTGAAGCTTTCTTT. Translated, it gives CASSLEVGRGTEAFF.

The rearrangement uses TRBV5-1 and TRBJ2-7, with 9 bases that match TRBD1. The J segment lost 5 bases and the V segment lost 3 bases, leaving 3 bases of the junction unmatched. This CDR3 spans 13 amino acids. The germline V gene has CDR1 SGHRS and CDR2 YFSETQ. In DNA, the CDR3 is TGCGCCAGCAGCTCCCGACAGGGGGACGAGCAGTACTTC. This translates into CASSSRQGDEQYF.

The CDR3 DNA reads as TGTGCTAGTGGTTACCCGGGACAGATGAACACTGAAGCTTTCTTT. Translated, it gives CASGYPGQMNTEAFF. The chain links TRBV12-5 to TRBJ1-1; 7 bases fit TRBD1. CDR1 is LGHNT and CDR2 is FRNRAP in the germline V gene. This CDR3 is 15 amino acids long. V dropped 4 bases and J dropped 0; count of bases not matched to a gene: 5. The full variable domain, its missing parts supplied by reference TRBV12-5 and TRBJ1-1, is DARVTQTPRHKVTEMGQEVTMRCQPILGHNTVFWYRQTMMQGLELLAYFRNRAPLDDSGMPKDRFSAEMPDATLATLKIQPSEPRDSAVYFCASGYPGQMNTEAFFGQGTRLTVV.

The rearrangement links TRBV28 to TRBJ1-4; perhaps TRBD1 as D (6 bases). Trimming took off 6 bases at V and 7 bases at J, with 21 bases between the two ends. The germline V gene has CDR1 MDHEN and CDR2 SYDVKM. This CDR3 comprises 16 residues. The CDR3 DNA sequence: TGTGCCAGCAGAGTCCTTCTTGGGCAGGGGACTGAAAAACTGTTTTTT. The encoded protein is CASRVLLGQGTEKLFF.

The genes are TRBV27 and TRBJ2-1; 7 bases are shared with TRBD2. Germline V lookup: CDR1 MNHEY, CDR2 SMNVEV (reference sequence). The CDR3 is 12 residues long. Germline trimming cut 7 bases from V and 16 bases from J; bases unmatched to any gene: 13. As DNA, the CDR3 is TGTGCCAGCACCCAAAGGGGAGGGGTCGAATTCTTC. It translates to CASTQRGGVEFF.

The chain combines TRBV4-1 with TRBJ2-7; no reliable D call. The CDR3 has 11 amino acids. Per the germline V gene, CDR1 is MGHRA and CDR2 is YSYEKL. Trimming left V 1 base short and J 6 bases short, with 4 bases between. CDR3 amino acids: CASSQGSEQYF. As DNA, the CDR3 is TGCGCCAGCAGCCAAGGTAGCGAGCAGTACTTC.

The CDR3 reads CASSAPGQVGVYEQYF. CDR3 DNA sequence: TGTGCCAGTAGTGCCCCGGGACAGGTGGGGGTGTACGAGCAGTACTTC. The chain links TRBV19 to TRBJ2-7; TRBD1 aligns across 8 bases. Per germline, CDR1 LNHDA and CDR2 SQIVND (reference sequence). The V and J ends lost 5 bases and 4 bases, in that order; junction bases with no gene match: 13. This CDR3 is built from 16 residues.

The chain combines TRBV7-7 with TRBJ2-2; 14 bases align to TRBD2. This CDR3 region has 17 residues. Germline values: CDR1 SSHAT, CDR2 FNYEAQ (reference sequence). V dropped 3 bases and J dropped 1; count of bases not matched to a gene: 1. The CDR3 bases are TGTGCCAGCAGCTTTGGGACTAGCGGGAGGAACACCGGGGAGCTGTTTTTT. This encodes CASSFGTSGRNTGELFF.

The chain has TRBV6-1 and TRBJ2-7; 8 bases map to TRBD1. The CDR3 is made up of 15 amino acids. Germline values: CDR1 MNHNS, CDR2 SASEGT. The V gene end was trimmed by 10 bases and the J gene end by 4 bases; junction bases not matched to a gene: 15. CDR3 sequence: CAIQRLPTGAYEQYF. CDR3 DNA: TGTGCCATTCAGCGCCTACCGACAGGGGCATACGAGCAGTACTTC.

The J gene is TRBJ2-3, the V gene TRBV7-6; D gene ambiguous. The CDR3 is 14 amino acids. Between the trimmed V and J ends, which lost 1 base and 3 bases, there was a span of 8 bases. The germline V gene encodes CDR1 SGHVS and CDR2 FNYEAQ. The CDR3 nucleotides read TGTGCCAGCAGCTTAGGCTATTCGACAGATACGCAGTATTTT. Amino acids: CASSLGYSTDTQYF.

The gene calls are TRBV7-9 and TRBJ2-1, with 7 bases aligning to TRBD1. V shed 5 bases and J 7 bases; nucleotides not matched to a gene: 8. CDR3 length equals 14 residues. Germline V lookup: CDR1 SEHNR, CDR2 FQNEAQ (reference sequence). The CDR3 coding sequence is TGTGCCAGCAGCGCGCTGGGACAGATGAATGAGCAGTTCTTC. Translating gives CASSALGQMNEQFF.

The CDR3 here is CARTQDRNTEAFF. For the CDR3, the DNA is TGTGCCAGAACCCAGGACAGGAACACTGAAGCTTTCTTT. The genes are TRBV2 and TRBJ1-1, with D tentatively TRBD1 (6 bases). Trimming stripped 9 bases from V and 1 base from J, with 12 bases between. Germline CDR1 SNHLY, CDR2 FYNNEI. This CDR3 is built from 13 residues. The variable domain in full, with the rest retrieved from reference TRBV2 and TRBJ1-1, is EPEVTQTPSHQVTQMGQEVILRCVPISNHLYFYWYRQILGQKVEFLVSFYNNEISEKSEIFDDQFSVERPDGSNFTLKIRSTKLEDSAMYFCARTQDRNTEAFFGQGTRLTVV.

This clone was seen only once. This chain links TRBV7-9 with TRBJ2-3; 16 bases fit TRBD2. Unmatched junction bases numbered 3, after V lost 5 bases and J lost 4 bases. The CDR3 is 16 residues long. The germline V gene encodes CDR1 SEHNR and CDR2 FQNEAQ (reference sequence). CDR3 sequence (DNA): TGTGCCAGCAGCCCGGGACTAGCGGGGGGGGCAGATACGCAGTATTTT. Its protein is CASSPGLAGGADTQYF.

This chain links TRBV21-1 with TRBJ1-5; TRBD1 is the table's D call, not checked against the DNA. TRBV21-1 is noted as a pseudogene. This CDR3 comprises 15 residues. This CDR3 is CASMGTGDAFSAQHF. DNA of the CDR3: TGTGCCAGCATGGGGACAGGGGACGCTTTCTCGGCCCAGCATTTT.

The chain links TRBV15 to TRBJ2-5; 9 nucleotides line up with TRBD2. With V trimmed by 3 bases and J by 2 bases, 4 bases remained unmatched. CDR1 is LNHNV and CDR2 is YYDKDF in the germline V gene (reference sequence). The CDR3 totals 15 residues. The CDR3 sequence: CATSRGGGGQETQYF. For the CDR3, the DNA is TGTGCCACCAGCAGGGGCGGGGGGGGACAAGAGACCCAGTACTTC.

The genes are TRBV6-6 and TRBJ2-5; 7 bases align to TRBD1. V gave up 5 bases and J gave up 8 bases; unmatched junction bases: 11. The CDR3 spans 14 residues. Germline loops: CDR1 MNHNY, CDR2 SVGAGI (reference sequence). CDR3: CASSPLSTGKTQYF. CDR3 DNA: TGTGCCAGCAGTCCCCTCTCGACAGGGAAAACCCAGTACTTC.

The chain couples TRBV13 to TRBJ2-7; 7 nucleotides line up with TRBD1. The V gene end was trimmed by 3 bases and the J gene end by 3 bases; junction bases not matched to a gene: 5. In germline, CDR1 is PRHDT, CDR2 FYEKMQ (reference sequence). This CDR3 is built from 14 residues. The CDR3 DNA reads TGTGCCAGCAGCTTTAGGGGGCGTTTCTACGAGCAGTACTTC. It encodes CASSFRGRFYEQYF.

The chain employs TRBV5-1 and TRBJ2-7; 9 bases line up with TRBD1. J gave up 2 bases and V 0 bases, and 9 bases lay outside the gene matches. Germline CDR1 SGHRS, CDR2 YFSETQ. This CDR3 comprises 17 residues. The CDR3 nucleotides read TGCGCCAGCAGCTTGGCATTAGCCCGGGACAGGGCCTACGAGCAGTACTTC. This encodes CASSLALARDRAYEQYF.

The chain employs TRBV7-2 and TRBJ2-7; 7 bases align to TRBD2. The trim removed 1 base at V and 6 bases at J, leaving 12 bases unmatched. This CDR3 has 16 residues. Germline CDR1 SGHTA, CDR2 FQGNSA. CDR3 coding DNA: TGTGCCAGCAGCTTAGTTCGCCCTAGCGGCCCCTCCGAGCAGTACTTC. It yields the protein CASSLVRPSGPSEQYF.

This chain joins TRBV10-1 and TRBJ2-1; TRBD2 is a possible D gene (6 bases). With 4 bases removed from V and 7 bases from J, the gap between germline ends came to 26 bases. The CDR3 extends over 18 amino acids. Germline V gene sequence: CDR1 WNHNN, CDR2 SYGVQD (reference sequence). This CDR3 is CASSVNEAGRRVLNEQFF. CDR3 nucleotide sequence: TGCGCCAGCAGTGTTAACGAAGCGGGCCGGCGGGTTTTGAATGAGCAGTTCTTC.

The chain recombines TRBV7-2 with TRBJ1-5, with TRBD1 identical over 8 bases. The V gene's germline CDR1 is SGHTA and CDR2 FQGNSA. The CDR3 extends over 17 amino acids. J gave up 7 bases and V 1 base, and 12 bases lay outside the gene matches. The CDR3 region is CASSLDSPGGMGQPQHF. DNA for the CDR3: TGTGCCAGCAGCTTAGATTCCCCAGGGGGCATGGGGCAGCCCCAGCATTTT.

CDR3 in amino acids: CASSLDGQSNTEAFF. The CDR3 DNA reads as TGTGCCAGCAGCTTAGATGGTCAGTCAAACACTGAAGCTTTCTTT. This chain links TRBV7-2 with TRBJ1-1; D unclear. The CDR3 totals 15 residues. Trimming cost V 1 base and J 2 bases, with 11 bases left between them. Germline lookup yields CDR1 SGHTA and CDR2 FQGNSA.

As DNA, the CDR3 is TGTGCCAGCAGCCAAGATGGAATGACAGGGCCGGTCACTGAAGCTTTCTTT. Amino acids: CASSQDGMTGPVTEAFF. V gene TRBV4-2 combines with J gene TRBJ1-1; 7 bases agree with TRBD1. CDR3 length: 17 residues. CDR1 and CDR2 from the germline V gene are LGHNA and YNFKEQ. Unmatched junction bases numbered 11, after V lost 0 bases and J lost 4 bases.

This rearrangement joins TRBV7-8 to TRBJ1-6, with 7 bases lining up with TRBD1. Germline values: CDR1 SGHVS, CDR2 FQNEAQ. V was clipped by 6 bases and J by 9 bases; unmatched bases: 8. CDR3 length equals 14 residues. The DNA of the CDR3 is TGTGCCAGCAGTTTACGACAGGGCGGTTCACCCCTCCACTTT. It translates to CASSLRQGGSPLHF.